The T cell receptor (beta chain) described here comes from a study of shared clonotypes between healthy human individuals. Details on this clone: As yet, its antigen is unknown.

Points from the study as a whole: It was the non-shared clonotypes that had lower generation probabilities than clonotypes shared by all four donors. About 4.5% of naive CD4 clonotypes were common to a few donors.

On sorted subsets, replicate PCRs used approximately 190 ng DNA, or about 30,000 T cell genomes. In the original workflow: Filtering was not the same, since immunoSEQ gave junction-only sequences without quality scores. Sequenced by immunoSEQ multiplex PCR; TCRdb stores in-frame clones only, minus some. The D gene and trimming were derived from the DNA, and the V and J assignments and clone size from that table. The top ten clones hold around 1.4% of a sample with about 1 million clones, under 80% of them seen once. Trimming stripped 6 bases from V and 4 bases from J, with 10 bases between. The CDR3 has 13 amino acids. Germline CDR1 reads SGHTA; CDR2 reads FQGNSA.

The rearrangement links TRBV7-2 to TRBJ1-5, with a possible D match to TRBD1 (5 bases). The TCR originated in a man younger than 35 in good health. The sequencing sample was made of memory CD4+ T cells sorted from blood. Stated subset: CD45RA-negative fraction. CDR3 coding DNA: TGTGCCAGCAGTTCCGACAGAAATCAGCCCCAGCATTTT. Protein product: CASSSDRNQPQHF. Drawing the rest from reference TRBV7-2 and TRBJ1-5, the complete variable domain is GAGVSQSPSNKVTEKGKDVELRCDPISGHTALYWYRQSLGQGLEFLIYFQGNSAPDKSGLPSDRFSAERTGGSVSTLTIQRTQQEDSAVYLCASSSDRNQPQHFGDGTRLSIL.